Listed below are T cell receptor beta chains from one sample, sequenced in a study of blood T cells in healthy people across ages. One entry per CDR3 protein, called by TCRdb with MiXCR from the 5' RACE reads. The sample has 1 million or so distinct CDR3 sequences; around 27% are singletons. These same records also appear under a second study, on T cells of mothers and their children.

Sequencing input: blood. Receptors were obtained from a girl aged 2-10 years in good health. Both conserved end residues are part of each CDR3. A D gene is named only where the DNA matches it firmly. Clone size is stated in some rows and not others, as once, few, many or a class when expanded.

>TRBV10-3|.|TRBJ2-1|TRBD1
TGTGCCATCCGACAGGGGGCGGGAAATGAGCAGTTCTTC
CAIRQGAGNEQFF
>TRBV4-3|few|TRBJ2-2|.
TGCGCCAGCAGCCATGGAGGTGGACTTAACACCGGGGAGCTGTTTTTT
CASSHGGGLNTGELFF
>TRBV10-3|few|TRBJ2-5|TRBD1
TGTGCCATCAGTGAGCTAGAAAGGGACAGTCTCCAAGAGACCCAGTACTTC
CAISELERDSLQETQYF
>TRBV15|.|TRBJ1-4|.
TGTGCCACCAGCCCCGGGAGGGGGAATGAAAAACTGTTTTTT
CATSPGRGNEKLFF
>TRBV29-1|.|TRBJ2-7|TRBD2
TGCAGCGTTGCTAGCGGGAGGATATCCTACGAGCAGTACTTC
CSVASGRISYEQYF
>TRBV4-1|once|TRBJ2-4|TRBD1
TGCGCCAGCAGCCTAACAGGGGGGTTTGGACTAAACATTCAGTACTTC
CASSLTGGFGLNIQYF
>TRBV29-1|few|TRBJ2-3|.
TGCAGCGTTGAAGAGGGTGAAGATACGCAGTATTTT
CSVEEGEDTQYF
>TRBV24-1|.|TRBJ2-5|.
TGTGCCACCAGTGATGAGGGACGGAAGACCCAGTACTTC
CATSDEGRKTQYF
>TRBV7-3|.|TRBJ2-1|.
TGTGCCAGCAGCTTTAACCCGGGGCTCTACAATGAGCAGTTCTTC
CASSFNPGLYNEQFF
>TRBV11-2|.|TRBJ2-1|.
TGTGCCAGCAGCCGCCCGAGGGCCTACAATGAGCAGTTCTTC
CASSRPRAYNEQFF
>TRBV29-1|many|TRBJ1-1|.
TGCAGCGTTGGAGTTAAAGAAGCTTTCTTT
CSVGVKEAFF
>TRBV12-3/TRBV12-4|.|TRBJ2-3|.
TGTGCCAGCAGTCCCCCAACGGGCTACACAGATACGCAGTATTTT
CASSPPTGYTDTQYF
>TRBV14|few|TRBJ2-7|.
TGTGCCAGCAGCCGAGAGGTTCTTAGCGGAATCTCCTACGAGCAGTACTTC
CASSREVLSGISYEQYF
>TRBV12-3/TRBV12-4|few|TRBJ1-2|.
TGTGCCAGCAGTAGTTTGGGACCATATGGCTACACCTTC
CASSSLGPYGYTF
>TRBV12-3/TRBV12-4|many|TRBJ2-1|.
TGTGCCAGCAGTTTTGGGAGCTCCTACAATGAGCAGTTCTTC
CASSFGSSYNEQFF
>TRBV6-2/TRBV6-3|few|TRBJ2-1|.
TGTGCCAGTGAAAGGGGAGGAGATGAGCAGTTCTTC
CASERGGDEQFF
>TRBV5-5|few|TRBJ1-5|.
TGTGCCAGCAGCTATTACGGACCGGGTAGCAATCAGCCCCAGCATTTT
CASSYYGPGSNQPQHF
>TRBV5-1|few|TRBJ2-3|.
TGCGCCAGCAGCTTGGGAGCGGAGGGGGATACGCAGTATTTT
CASSLGAEGDTQYF
>TRBV12-3/TRBV12-4|.|TRBJ2-5|TRBD2
TGTGCCAGCAGTTTCTTCCCCTGGACTAGCGGAGAAGAGACCCAGTACTTC
CASSFFPWTSGEETQYF
>TRBV6-1|.|TRBJ2-3|TRBD2
TGTGCCAGCAGTGGAAGCGGGAGGCCCACAGATACGCAGTATTTT
CASSGSGRPTDTQYF
>TRBV7-2|few|TRBJ2-7|.
TGTGCCAGCAGACCGGGGGCAGGCTACGAGCAGTACTTC
CASRPGAGYEQYF
>TRBV6-2/TRBV6-3|.|TRBJ2-5|.
TGTGCCAGCAGTTTCCTACATCTCTCGACGGAAAAGACCCAGTACTTC
CASSFLHLSTEKTQYF
>TRBV24-1|.|TRBJ2-2|.
TGTGCCACCCAAAAACACGAGAGCACCGGGGAGCTGTTTTTT
CATQKHESTGELFF
>TRBV7-2|few|TRBJ2-2|.
TGTGCCAGCAGCTTAGGAGCGGGTGACGGGGAGCTGTTTTTT
CASSLGAGDGELFF
>TRBV6-2/TRBV6-3|.|TRBJ1-1|.
TGTGCCAGCAGGCCAGGGGAACGGACTGAAGCTTTCTTT
CASRPGERTEAFF
>TRBV20-1|.|TRBJ2-1|.
TGCAGTGCTGTAACCCCTAGCCCTCTGCCTAACAATGAGCAGTTCTTC
CSAVTPSPLPNNEQFF
>TRBV6-5|.|TRBJ1-2|.
TGTGCCAGCAGTTACGGGGCGGGGGCTAGTGGCTACACCTTC
CASSYGAGASGYTF
>TRBV7-2|.|TRBJ2-3|.
TGTGCCAGCGCTTTACCGGGGCAGGCGCAGTATTTT
CASALPGQAQYF
>TRBV6-4|.|TRBJ2-1|.
TGTGCCAGCAGTGGAGGAGGTAACAATGAGCAGTTCTTC
CASSGGGNNEQFF
>TRBV9|.|TRBJ2-5|.
TGTGCCAGCAGCGTAAGGGAACAAGAGACCCAGTACTTC
CASSVREQETQYF
>TRBV6-5|few|TRBJ2-7|.
TGTGCCAGCAGTTACTCGACCGGTAGCGCGAGCTCCTACGAGCAGTACTTC
CASSYSTGSASSYEQYF
>TRBV27|.|TRBJ2-7|TRBD2
TGTGCCAGCAGTTTCCAGACTAGCGGGGGCCACGAGCAGTACTTC
CASSFQTSGGHEQYF
>TRBV12-5|.|TRBJ2-7|TRBD1
TGTGCTAGTGGTTTGGAGACAGGGCTCGAGCAGTACTTC
CASGLETGLEQYF
>TRBV28|few|TRBJ2-7|.
TGTGCCAGTGGGGCGGAGCCGTACTTC
CASGAEPYF
>TRBV24-1|.|TRBJ1-2|.
TGTGCCACCAATGACGACGGCTATGGCTACACCTTC
CATNDDGYGYTF
>TRBV7-8|.|TRBJ1-4|.
TGTGCCAGCAGCTTAGTGCAGGCCAATGAAAAACTGTTTTTT
CASSLVQANEKLFF
>TRBV5-6|few|TRBJ2-7|TRBD2
TGTGCCAGCAGCCGAGAAGGGACTAGCGGGAGGACTCGAGGGGGCGAGCAGTACTTC
CASSREGTSGRTRGGEQYF
>TRBV29-1|few|TRBJ2-2|.
TGCAGCGTTCGGTTGGGCGGGGAGCTGTTTTTT
CSVRLGGELFF
>TRBV7-9|few|TRBJ2-3|.
TGTGCCAGCAGCCCAGAATTGGGAGATACGCAGTATTTT
CASSPELGDTQYF
>TRBV12-3/TRBV12-4|few|TRBJ2-1|TRBD1
TGTGCCAGCAGTCGATGGACAGGACCCACGGAGCAGTTCTTC
CASSRWTGPTEQFF
>TRBV2|.|TRBJ1-4|.
TGTGCCAGCAGCAACCGGGGCCATAATGAAAAACTGTTTTTT
CASSNRGHNEKLFF
>TRBV4-1|.|TRBJ2-1|.
TGCGCCAGCAGCCCGTCCTCCATAGGGGCTATTCAAAATGAGCAGCTCTTC
CASSPSSIGAIQNEQLF